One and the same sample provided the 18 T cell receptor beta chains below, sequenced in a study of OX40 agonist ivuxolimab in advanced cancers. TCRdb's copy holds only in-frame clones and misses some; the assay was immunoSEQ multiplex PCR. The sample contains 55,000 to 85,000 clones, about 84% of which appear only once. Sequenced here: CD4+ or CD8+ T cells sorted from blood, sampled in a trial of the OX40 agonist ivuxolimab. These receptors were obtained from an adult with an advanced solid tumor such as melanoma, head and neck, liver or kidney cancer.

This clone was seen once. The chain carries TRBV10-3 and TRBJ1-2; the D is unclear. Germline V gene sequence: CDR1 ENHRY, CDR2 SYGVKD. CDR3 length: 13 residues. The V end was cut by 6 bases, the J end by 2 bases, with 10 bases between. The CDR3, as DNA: TGTGCCATCAGCCCAGATAAAAACTATGGCTACACCTTC. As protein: CAISPDKNYGYTF.

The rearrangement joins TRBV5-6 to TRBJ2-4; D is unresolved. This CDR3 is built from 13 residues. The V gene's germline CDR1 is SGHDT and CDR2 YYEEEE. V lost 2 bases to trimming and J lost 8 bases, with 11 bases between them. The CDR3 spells CASSLRRGDIQYF. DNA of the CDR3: TGTGCCAGCAGCTTACGGAGAGGAGACATTCAGTACTTC. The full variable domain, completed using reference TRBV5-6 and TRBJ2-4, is DAGVTQSPTHLIKTRGQQVTLRCSPKSGHDTVSWYQQALGQGPQFIFQYYEEEERQRGNFPDRFSGHQFPNYSSELNVNALLLGDSALYLCASSLRRGDIQYFGAGTRLSVL.

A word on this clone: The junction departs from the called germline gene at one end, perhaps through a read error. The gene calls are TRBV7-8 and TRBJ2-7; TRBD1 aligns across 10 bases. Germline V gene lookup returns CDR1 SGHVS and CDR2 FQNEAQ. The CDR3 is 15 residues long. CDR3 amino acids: CASSSQWGQGYGQYF. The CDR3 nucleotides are TGTGCCAGCAGCTCCCAATGGGGACAGGGGTACGGGCAGTACTTC.

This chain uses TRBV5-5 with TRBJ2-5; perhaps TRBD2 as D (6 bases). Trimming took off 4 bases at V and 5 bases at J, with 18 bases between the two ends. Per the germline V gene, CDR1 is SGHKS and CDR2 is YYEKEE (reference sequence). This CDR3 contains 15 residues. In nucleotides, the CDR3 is TGTGCCAGCAGCCCTCTTCAGGCGGGGCTGGAGACCCAGTACTTC. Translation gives CASSPLQAGLETQYF.

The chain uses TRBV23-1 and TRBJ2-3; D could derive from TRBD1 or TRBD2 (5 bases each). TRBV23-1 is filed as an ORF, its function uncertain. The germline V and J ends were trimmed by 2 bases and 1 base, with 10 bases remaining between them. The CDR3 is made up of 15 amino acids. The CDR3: CASSQRDPCTDTQYF. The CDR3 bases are TGCGCCAGCAGTCAAAGGGACCCTTGCACAGATACGCAGTATTTT.

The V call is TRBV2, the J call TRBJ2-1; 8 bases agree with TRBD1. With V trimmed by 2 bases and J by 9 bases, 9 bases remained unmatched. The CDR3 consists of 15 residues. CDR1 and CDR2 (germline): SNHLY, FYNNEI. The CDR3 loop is CASSEITGGGAEQFF. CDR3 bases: TGTGCCAGCAGTGAAATAACAGGGGGTGGGGCTGAGCAGTTCTTC.

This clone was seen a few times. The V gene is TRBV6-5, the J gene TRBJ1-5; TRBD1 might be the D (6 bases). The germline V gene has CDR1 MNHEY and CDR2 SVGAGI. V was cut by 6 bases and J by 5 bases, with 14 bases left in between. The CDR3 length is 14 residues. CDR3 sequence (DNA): TGTGCCAGCAGCAAACAGGGAAGAGATCAGCCCCAGCATTTT. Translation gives CASSKQGRDQPQHF.

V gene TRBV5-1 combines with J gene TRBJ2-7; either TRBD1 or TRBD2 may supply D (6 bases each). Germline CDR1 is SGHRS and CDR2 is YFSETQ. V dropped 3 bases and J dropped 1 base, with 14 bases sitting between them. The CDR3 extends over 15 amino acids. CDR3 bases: TGCGCCAGCAGCTCCCGCGGGACACCTTCCTACGAGCAGTACTTC. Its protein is CASSSRGTPSYEQYF.

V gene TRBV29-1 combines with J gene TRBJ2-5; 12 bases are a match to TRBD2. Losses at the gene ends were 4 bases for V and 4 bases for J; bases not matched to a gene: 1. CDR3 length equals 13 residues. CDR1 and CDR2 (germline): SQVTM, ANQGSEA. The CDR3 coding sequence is TGCAGCGTTGTGACTAGCGGGGGAGAGACCCAGTACTTC. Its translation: CSVVTSGGETQYF. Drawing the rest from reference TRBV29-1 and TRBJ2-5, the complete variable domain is SAVISQKPSRDICQRGTSLTIQCQVDSQVTMMFWYRQQPGQSLTLIATANQGSEATYESGFVIDKFPISRPNLTFSTLTVSNMSPEDSSIYLCSVVTSGGETQYFGPGTRLLVL.

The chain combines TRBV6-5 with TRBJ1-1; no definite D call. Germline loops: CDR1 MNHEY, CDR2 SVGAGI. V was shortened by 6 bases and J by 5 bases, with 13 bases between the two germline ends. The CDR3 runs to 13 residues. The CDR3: CASSLNGETEAFF. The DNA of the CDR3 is TGTGCCAGCAGCCTAAACGGTGAAACTGAAGCTTTCTTT.

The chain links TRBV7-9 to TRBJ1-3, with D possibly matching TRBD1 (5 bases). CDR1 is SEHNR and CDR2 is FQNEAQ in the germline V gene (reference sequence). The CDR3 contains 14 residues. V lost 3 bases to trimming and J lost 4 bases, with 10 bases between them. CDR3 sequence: CASSFPGPGNTIYF. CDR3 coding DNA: TGTGCCAGCAGCTTCCCAGGGCCCGGAAACACCATATATTTT.

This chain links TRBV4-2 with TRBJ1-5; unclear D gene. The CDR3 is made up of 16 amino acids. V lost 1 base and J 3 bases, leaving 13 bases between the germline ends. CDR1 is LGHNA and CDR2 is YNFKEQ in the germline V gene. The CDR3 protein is CASSQGVSGDNQPQHF. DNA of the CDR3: TGTGCCAGCAGCCAAGGGGTTTCTGGGGACAATCAGCCCCAGCATTTT.

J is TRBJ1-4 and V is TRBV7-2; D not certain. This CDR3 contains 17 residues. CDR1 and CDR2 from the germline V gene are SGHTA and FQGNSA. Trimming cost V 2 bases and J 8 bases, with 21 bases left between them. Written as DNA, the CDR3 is TGTGCCAGCAGCTTAATGGCAGGAGTGGGCCTGGGGGAAAAACTGTTTTTT. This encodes CASSLMAGVGLGEKLFF.

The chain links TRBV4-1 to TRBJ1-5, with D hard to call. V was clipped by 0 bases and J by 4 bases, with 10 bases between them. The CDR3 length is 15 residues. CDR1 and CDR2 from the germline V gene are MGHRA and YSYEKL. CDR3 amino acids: CASSQEGIGNQPQHF. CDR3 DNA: TGCGCCAGCAGCCAAGAAGGAATTGGTAATCAGCCCCAGCATTTT.

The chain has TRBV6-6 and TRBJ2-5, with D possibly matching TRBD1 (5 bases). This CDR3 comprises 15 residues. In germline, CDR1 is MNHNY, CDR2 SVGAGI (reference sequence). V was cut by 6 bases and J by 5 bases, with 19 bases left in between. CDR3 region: CASRPLGAGTETQYF. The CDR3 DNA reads TGTGCCAGCAGACCTCTAGGGGCCGGCACGGAGACCCAGTACTTC.

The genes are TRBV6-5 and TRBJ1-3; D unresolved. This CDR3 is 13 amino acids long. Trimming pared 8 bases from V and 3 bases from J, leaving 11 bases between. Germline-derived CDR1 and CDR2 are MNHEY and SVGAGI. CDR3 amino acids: CASAAMGGNTIYF. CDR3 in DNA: TGTGCCAGCGCGGCGATGGGTGGAAACACCATATATTTT.

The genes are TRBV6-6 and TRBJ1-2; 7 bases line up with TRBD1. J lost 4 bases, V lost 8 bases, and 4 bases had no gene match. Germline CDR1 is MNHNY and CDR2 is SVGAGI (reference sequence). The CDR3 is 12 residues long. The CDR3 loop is CASEGASYGYTF. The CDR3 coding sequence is TGTGCCAGCGAGGGGGCGAGCTATGGCTACACCTTC.

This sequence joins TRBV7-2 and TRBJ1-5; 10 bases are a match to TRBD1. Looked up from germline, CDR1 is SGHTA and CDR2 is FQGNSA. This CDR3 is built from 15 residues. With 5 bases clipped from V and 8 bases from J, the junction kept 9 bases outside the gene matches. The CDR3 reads CASSQTGTGEEPQHF. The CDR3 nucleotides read TGTGCCAGCAGCCAGACCGGGACAGGGGAGGAGCCCCAGCATTTT. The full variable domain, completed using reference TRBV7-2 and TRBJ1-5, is GAGVSQSPSNKVTEKGKDVELRCDPISGHTALYWYRQSLGQGLEFLIYFQGNSAPDKSGLPSDRFSAERTGGSVSTLTIQRTQQEDSAVYLCASSQTGTGEEPQHFGDGTRLSIL.